This T cell receptor (beta chain) comes out of a study of graft-versus-host responses after intestinal transplantation. About the research overall: Isolated intestinal, liver-intestinal, or multivisceral transplants had been given to the recipients. After anti-thymocyte globulin induction, recipients took tacrolimus and steroids for three to four years.

At the end of the reaction, proliferating CFSE-low CD3+CD4+ and CD3+CD8+ responders were sorted. This table comes from immunoSEQ multiplex PCR, and its TCRdb copy is limited to in-frame clones, with some not included. The data hold over 20,000 clones, with around 44% observed a single time. Looked up from germline, CDR1 is LNHDA and CDR2 is SQIVND (reference sequence). CDR3 size: 15 residues. Trimming shortened V by 1 base and J by 2 bases, and 12 bases separated the two germline ends. The sequencing used alloreactive CD4+ T cells from a mixed lymphocyte reaction culture, collected before intestinal transplant. This sample's subset: CFSE-low proliferating T cells sorted from roughly 6-day pre-transplant mixed lymphocyte reaction (GvH or HvG direction). The receptor's source is a human patient who received an intestinal transplant. This sequence joins TRBV19 and TRBJ2-7, with a possible D match to TRBD2 (6 bases). CDR3 region: CASSIGPGEAYEQYF. The DNA of the CDR3 is TGTGCCAGTAGTATAGGTCCGGGGGAAGCCTACGAGCAGTACTTC.